Each of the 3 T cell receptor beta chains below was sequenced from the same sample in a study of shared clonotypes between healthy human individuals. The repertoire was sequenced with immunoSEQ multiplex PCR; TCRdb's copy has only in-frame clones and lacks some. The sample yields approximately 2,000,000 clones, approximately 90% seen once. The sequenced sample was naive CD4+ T cells from PBMCs. Described subset: CD45RA+ positively selected. The receptors stem from a man aged 18 to 30 in good health. Some clones in this sample may be carry-over from other donors' samples.

The DNA of the CDR3 is TGTGCCAGTAGTAGGGGGACAGCTAACAATGAGCAGTTCTTC. As protein: CASSRGTANNEQFF. The chain joins TRBV19 to TRBJ2-1; 7 bases are shared with TRBD1. Losses at the gene ends were 4 bases for V and 5 bases for J; bases not matched to a gene: 5. Germline V gives CDR1 LNHDA, CDR2 SQIVND (reference sequence). This CDR3 has 14 amino acids. Filled out from reference TRBV19 and TRBJ2-1, the complete variable domain reads DGGITQSPKYLFRKEGQNVTLSCEQNLNHDAMYWYRQDPGQGLRLIYYSQIVNDFQKGDIAEGYSVSREKKESFPLTVTSAQKNPTAFYLCASSRGTANNEQFFGPGTRLTVL.

In nucleotides, the CDR3 is TGTGCCAGCAGCGTAGACTTGGGTGACCAAGAGACCCAGTACTTC. Translating gives CASSVDLGDQETQYF. The rearrangement joins TRBV9 to TRBJ2-5; D call uncertain. Germline V gene data show CDR1 as SGDLS and CDR2 as YYNGEE. Trimming left V 0 bases short and J 0 bases short, with 9 bases between. This CDR3 is built from 15 residues.

The genes are TRBV11-2 and TRBJ2-4; TRBD1 is a possible D gene (6 bases). V dropped 4 bases and J dropped 16 bases, with 23 bases sitting between them. Germline CDR1 is SGHAT and CDR2 is FQNNGV. This CDR3 spans 14 amino acids. The CDR3 sequence: CASSSPPSGQLIYF. Here the CDR3 DNA reads TGTGCCAGCAGCTCCCCCCCTTCAGGACAGCTCATCTACTTC.